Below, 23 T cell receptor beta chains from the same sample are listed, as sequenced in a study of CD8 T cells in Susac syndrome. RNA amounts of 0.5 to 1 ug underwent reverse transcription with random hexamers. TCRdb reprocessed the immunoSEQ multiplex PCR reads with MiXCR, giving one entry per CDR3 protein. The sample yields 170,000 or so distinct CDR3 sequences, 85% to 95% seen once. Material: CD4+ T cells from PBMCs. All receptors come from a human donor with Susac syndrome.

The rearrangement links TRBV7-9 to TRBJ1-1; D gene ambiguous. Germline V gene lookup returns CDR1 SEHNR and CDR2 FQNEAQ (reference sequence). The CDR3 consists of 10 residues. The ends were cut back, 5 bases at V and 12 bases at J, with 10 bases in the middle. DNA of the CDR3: TGTGCCAGCAGCCATTCCGAACCTTTCTTT. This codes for CASSHSEPFF. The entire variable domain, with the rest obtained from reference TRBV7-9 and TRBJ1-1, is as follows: DTGVSQNPRHKITKRGQNVTFRCDPISEHNRLYWYRQTLGQGPEFLTYFQNEAQLEKSRLLSDRFSAERPKGSFSTLEIQRTEQGDSAMYLCASSHSEPFFGQGTRLTVV.

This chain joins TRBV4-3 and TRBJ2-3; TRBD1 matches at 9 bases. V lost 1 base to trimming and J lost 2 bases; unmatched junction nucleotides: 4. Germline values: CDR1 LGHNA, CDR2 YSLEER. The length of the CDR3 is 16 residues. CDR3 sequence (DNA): TGCGCCAGCAGCCAAGGGGACAGGGAAACCACAGATACGCAGTATTTT. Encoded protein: CASSQGDRETTDTQYF.

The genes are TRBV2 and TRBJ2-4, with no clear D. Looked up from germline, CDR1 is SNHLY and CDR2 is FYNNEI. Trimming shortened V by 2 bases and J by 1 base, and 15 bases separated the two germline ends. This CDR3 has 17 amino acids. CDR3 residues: CASSEIGLSMAKNIQYF. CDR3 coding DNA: TGTGCCAGCAGTGAAATCGGCCTTTCCATGGCCAAAAACATTCAGTACTTC.

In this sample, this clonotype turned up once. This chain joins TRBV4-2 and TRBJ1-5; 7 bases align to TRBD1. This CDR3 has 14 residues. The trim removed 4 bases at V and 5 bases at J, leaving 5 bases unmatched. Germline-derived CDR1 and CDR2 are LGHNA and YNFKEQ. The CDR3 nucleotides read TGTGCCAGCAGCCCTTACAGGGGTGATCAGCCCCAGCATTTT. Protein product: CASSPYRGDQPQHF.

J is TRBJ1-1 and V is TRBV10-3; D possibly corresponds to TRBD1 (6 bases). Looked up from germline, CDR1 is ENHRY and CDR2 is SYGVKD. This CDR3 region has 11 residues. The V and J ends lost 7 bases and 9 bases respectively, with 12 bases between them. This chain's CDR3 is CAITVTGKAFF. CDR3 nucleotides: TGTGCCATCACCGTGACAGGAAAAGCTTTCTTT.

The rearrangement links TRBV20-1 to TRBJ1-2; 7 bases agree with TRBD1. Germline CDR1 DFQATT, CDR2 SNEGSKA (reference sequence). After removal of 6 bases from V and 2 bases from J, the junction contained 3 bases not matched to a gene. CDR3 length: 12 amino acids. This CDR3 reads CSAARGNYGYTF. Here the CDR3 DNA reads TGCAGTGCCGCCAGGGGGAACTATGGCTACACCTTC.

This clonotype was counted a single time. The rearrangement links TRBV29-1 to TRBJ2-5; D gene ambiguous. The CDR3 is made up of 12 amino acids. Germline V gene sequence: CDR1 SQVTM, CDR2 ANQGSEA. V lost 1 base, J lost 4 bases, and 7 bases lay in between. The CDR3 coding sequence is TGCAGCGTTGAAGGATTGGGAGAGACCCAGTACTTC. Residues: CSVEGLGETQYF. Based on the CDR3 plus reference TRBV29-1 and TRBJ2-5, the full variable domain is SAVISQKPSRDICQRGTSLTIQCQVDSQVTMMFWYRQQPGQSLTLIATANQGSEATYESGFVIDKFPISRPNLTFSTLTVSNMSPEDSSIYLCSVEGLGETQYFGPGTRLLVL.

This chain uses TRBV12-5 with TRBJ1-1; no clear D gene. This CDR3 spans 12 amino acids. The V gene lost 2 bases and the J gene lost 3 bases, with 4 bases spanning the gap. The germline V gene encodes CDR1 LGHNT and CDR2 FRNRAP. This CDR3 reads CASGLTYTEAFF. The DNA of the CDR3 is TGTGCTAGTGGTTTGACATACACTGAAGCTTTCTTT. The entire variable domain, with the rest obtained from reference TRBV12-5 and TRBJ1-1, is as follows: DARVTQTPRHKVTEMGQEVTMRCQPILGHNTVFWYRQTMMQGLELLAYFRNRAPLDDSGMPKDRFSAEMPDATLATLKIQPSEPRDSAVYFCASGLTYTEAFFGQGTRLTVV.

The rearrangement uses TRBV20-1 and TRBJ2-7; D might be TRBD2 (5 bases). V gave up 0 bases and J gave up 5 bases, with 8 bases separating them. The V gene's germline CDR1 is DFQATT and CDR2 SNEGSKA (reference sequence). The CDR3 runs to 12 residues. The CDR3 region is CSARDDGNEQYF. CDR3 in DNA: TGCAGTGCTAGAGATGACGGGAACGAGCAGTACTTC.

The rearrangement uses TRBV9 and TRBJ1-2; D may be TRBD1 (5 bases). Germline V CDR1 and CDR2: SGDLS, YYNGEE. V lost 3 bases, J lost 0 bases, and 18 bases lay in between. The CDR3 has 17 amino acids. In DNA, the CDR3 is TGTGCCAGCAGCGGGACAATCTCATCAAGCTCTAACTATGGCTACACCTTC. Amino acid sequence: CASSGTISSSSNYGYTF.

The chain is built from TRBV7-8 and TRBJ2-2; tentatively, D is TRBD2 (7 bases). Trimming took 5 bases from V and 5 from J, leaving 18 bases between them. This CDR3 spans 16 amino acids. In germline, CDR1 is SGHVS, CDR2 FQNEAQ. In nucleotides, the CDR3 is TGTGCCAGCAGCCCCACGGGGGGCCGGGGAACCGGGGAGCTGTTTTTT. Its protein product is CASSPTGGRGTGELFF.

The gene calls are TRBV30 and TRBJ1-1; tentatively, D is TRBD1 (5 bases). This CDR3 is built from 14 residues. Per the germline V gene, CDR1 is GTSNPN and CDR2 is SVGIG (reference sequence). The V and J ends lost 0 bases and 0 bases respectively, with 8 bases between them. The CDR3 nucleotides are TGTGCCTGGAGTGTACAGGTCATGAACACTGAAGCTTTCTTT. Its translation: CAWSVQVMNTEAFF. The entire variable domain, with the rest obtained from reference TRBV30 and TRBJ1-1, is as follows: SQTIHQWPATLVQPVGSPLSLECTVEGTSNPNLYWYRQAAGRGLQLLFYSVGIGQISSEVPQNLSASRPQDRQFILSSKKLLLSDSGFYLCAWSVQVMNTEAFFGQGTRLTVV.

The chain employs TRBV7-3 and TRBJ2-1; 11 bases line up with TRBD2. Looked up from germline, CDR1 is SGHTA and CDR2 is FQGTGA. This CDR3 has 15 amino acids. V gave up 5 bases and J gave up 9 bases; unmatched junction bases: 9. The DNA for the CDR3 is TGTGCCAGCAGCCTATTAGCGGGGGGGCCAAGTGAGCAGTTCTTC. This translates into CASSLLAGGPSEQFF.

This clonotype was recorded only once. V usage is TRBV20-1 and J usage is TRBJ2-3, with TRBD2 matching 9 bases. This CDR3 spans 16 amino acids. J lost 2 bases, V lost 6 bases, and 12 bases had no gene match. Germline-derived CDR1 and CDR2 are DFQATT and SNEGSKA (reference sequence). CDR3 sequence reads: CSALPLTSGNTDTQYF. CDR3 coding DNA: TGCAGTGCCCTCCCGTTGACTAGCGGCAACACAGATACGCAGTATTTT.

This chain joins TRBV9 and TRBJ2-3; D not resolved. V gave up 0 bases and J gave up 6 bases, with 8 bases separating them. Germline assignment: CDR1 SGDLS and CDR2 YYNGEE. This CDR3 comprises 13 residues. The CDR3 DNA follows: TGTGCCAGCAGCGTAGCTCCTCGCGATACGCAGTATTTT. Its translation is CASSVAPRDTQYF.

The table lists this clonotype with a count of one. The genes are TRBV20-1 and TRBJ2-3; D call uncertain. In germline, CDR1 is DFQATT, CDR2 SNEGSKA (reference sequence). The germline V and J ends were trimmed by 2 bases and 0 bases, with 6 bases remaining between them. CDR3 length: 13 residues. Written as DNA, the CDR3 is TGCAGTGCTAGACAGAGTAGCACAGATACGCAGTATTTT. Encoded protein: CSARQSSTDTQYF.

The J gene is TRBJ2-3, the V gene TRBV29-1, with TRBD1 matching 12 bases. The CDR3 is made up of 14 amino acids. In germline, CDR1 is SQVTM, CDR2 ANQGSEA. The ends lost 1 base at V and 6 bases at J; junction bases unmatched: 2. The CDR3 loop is CSVEGDRGPDTQYF. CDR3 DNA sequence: TGCAGCGTTGAAGGGGACAGGGGGCCTGATACGCAGTATTTT.

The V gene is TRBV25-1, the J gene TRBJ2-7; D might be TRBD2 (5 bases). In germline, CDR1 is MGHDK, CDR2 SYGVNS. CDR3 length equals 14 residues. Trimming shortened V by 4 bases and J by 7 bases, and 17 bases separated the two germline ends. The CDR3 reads CASSGKAGEGEQYF. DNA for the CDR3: TGTGCCAGCAGTGGAAAGGCAGGAGAGGGAGAGCAGTACTTC.

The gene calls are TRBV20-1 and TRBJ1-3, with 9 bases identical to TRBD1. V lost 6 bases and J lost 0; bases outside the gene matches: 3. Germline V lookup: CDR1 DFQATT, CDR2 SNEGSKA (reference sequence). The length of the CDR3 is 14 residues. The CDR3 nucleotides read TGCAGTGCGGGGGACAGGGACTCTGGAAACACCATATATTTT. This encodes CSAGDRDSGNTIYF.

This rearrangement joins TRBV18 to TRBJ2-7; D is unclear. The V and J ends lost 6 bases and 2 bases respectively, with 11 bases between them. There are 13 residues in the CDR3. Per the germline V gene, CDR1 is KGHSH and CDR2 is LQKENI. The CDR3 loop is CASSPSAPYEQYF. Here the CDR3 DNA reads TGTGCCAGCTCTCCATCTGCCCCCTACGAGCAGTACTTC.

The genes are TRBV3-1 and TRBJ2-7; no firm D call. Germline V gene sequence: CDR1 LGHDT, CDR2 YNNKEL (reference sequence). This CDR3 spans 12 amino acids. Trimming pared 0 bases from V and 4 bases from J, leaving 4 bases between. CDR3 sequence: CASSQDGYEQYF. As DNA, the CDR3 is TGTGCCAGCAGCCAAGATGGATACGAGCAGTACTTC.

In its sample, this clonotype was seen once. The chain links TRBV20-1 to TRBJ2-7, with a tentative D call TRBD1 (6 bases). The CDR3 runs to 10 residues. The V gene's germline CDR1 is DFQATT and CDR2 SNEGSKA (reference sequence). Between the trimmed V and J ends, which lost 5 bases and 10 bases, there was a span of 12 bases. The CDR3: CSALWTEQYF. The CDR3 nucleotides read TGCAGTGCTCTTTGGACAGAACAGTACTTC.

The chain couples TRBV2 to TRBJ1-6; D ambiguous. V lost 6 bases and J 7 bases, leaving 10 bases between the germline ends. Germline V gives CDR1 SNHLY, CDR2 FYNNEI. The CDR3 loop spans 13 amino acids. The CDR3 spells CASRRATNSPLHF. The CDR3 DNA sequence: TGTGCCAGCAGAAGGGCCACGAATTCACCCCTCCACTTT. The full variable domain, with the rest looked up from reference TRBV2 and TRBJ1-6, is EPEVTQTPSHQVTQMGQEVILRCVPISNHLYFYWYRQILGQKVEFLVSFYNNEISEKSEIFDDQFSVERPDGSNFTLKIRSTKLEDSAMYFCASRRATNSPLHFGNGTRLTVT.